This TCR beta chain was sequenced during a study of cytomegalovirus exposure and HLA in healthy donors (dated by TCRdb to 2017 to 2019). Context from the whole study: An earlier analysis of roughly 570 of the donors reported 250 to 350 Gb of sequence data and 90 million to 120 million unique TCR beta sequences obtained from some 170 million T cells. An early release covering about 600 HLA-typed donors comprised approximately 290 gigabases of sequencing data and 85 million or so unique TCR sequences. The genetic ancestry cluster associated with self-reported Caucasian donors included approximately 85% of the roughly 390 genotyped donors. The aim of the study was to test whether cataloging public T cell receptors could identify signatures of past pathogen exposure. The T cell repertoires of under 750 subjects were profiled by immunosequencing and related to cytomegalovirus serostatus. Besides the first cohort of 500 to 700 subjects, a separate validation cohort made up of 120 different subjects was used. To predict cytomegalovirus infection status, the study combined high-throughput TCR immunosequencing, statistical association of individual TCRs with disease status, and machine learning. To study patterns of TCR occurrence, a later analysis re-analyzed previously published TCR beta repertoires from 500 to 850 donors and added high-resolution HLA genotyping. Rather than drawing on any new phenotypic data, the later analysis identified candidate immune exposures from TCR beta sequences and the way those sequences occurred across donors. An earlier analysis of 450 to 750 of the donors used high-throughput TCR beta sequencing to judge whether each TCR beta V gene segment behaved as functional or pseudogenic. Alongside the repertoire data, information on donor age, sex, ethnicity and CMV serostatus was compiled. A later genetic analysis used genome-wide SNP genotypes for about 65% of the 666 donors, treating that subset as a discovery cohort. Every discovery cohort repertoire had been produced on one sequencing platform. HLA typing included class I and class II loci at four-digit resolution. Typing coverage differed by locus: A, B, C, DRB1 and DQB1 were typed in roughly 620-640 donors, DQA1 in about 500, DPA1 in 600 to 610, and DPB1 in just under 490. A handful of DR-DQ haplotypes were handled as single units for association and clustering because linkage in the cohort was strong. Among a few hundred genotyped donors of the cohort, an average of 235,054 unique TCR beta nucleotide sequences were sequenced per donor, around 20% of them non-productive. Summary of the overall study and its limitations: A further reported finding was that TCR beta sequences accurately predicted the HLA-A and HLA-B alleles for most subjects in the first cohort. In a later analysis, several top co-occurrence clusters were reported to appear linked to parvovirus B19, influenza, CMV and Epstein-Barr virus. Assigning TCR associations to individual alleles was difficult when HLA alleles, especially DR and DQ, strongly co-occurred. Because HLA typing was missing for some donors at each locus, association tests included only the typed subset. A few of the identified cytomegalovirus-associated TCR beta chains were confirmed in vitro to be specific for cytomegalovirus antigens. CMV serostatus was the only immune exposure information available for the cohort. Some IMGT-functional V segments, including TRBV6-2 and TRBV6-3, could not be distinguished by the 87-base-pair reads and were therefore excluded. In this cohort, only TCR beta chains were sequenced, and detectable features were limited by the absence of alpha or paired-chain data. According to a later genetic analysis, donors in an Asian-associated ancestry cluster had fewer N-insertions in productive TCRs than the approximately 670-donor mean. In a later analysis, TCR association rates were found to vary across HLA loci, with the most associated TCRs seen for DRB1 alleles and the fewest for HLA-C alleles. A later analysis found that HLA-associated TCR beta chains were more clonally expanded and had lower generation probabilities than equally common non-associated chains. A group of highly shared sequence variants was considered likely to be a technical artifact of the sequencing pipeline. A later analysis associated about 17,000 TCR beta sequences with specific HLA alleles at a false discovery rate of 0.05. It was suggested by the authors that the approach could potentially be generalized to other disease states and immunological phenotypes. An association between a missense DCLRE1C variant and V-gene and J-gene trimming of TCR beta chains was found in a later genetic analysis and replicated in an independent cohort. Broadly in line with IMGT annotations, most TCR beta V segments showed up in productive rearrangements about 87% or about 30% of the time in an earlier analysis of approximately 600 of the donors. Most CMV-associated TCR beta chains appeared to be HLA-restricted in a later analysis, and the HLA associations seemed to be driven largely by CMV exposure. In the study, some 160 TCR beta chains were listed as associated with cytomegalovirus. Across donors, most TCR sequences were observed very rarely, whereas some public TCRs were present in many individuals. Correlated functional status among segregating V segments might be attributable to linkage disequilibrium, but an unknown experimental factor could not be ruled out. The earlier analysis of some 540 of the donors excluded roughly 17 rarely observed V segments, including chromosome 9 orphons, because counts were too low. The classifier was reported to diagnose cytomegalovirus status with high specificity and sensitivity in both the original cohort and the validation cohort. The presence/absence analyses assumed that sequencing depth was roughly uniform across donors, and that assumption may not be true.

Remarks on this clone: The antigen this receptor binds is unknown. Base qualities are not recorded, but no much larger clone differs from it by a single base.

Libraries came from the immunoSEQ multiplex PCR assay. For the multiplex PCR, a mixture combining 60 forward primers for TCR Vbeta segments and 13 reverse primers for TCR Jbeta segments was used. A multiplex PCR assay on genomic DNA amplified the CDR3 region of rearranged TCR beta genes. Amplified TCR beta libraries were sequenced as 87-base-pair reads on the Illumina HiSeq System. As for the authors' bioinformatics: Across the roughly 640 repertoires, a later analysis counted tens of millions of unique TCR beta chains, some 11 million of which were shared by at least two donors. A nearest-neighbor algorithm error-corrected the raw reads and collapsed the reads into unique sequences, merging closely related sequences to remove PCR and sequencing errors. CDR3 sequences were aligned to IMGT reference sequences to assign V, D and J gene segments. For a sequence to be retained, a match of at least six nucleotides to both a V gene segment and a J gene segment was required. Rearrangements were called productive when the CDR3 lacked stop codons and stayed in frame with V and J; all others were non-productive. Following IMGT convention, CDR3 was defined as the stretch from the second conserved V-encoded cysteine to the conserved J-encoded phenylalanine. The earlier analysis of 450 to 750 of the donors excluded any sequence lacking an unambiguous match to a single V gene segment. In an earlier analysis of 587 of the donors, V segments were called functional above 56.7% productive rearrangements and were called segregating when the between-donor standard deviation exceeded 5%. A statistical classification framework was built to diagnose cytomegalovirus status from the catalog of TCR beta chain sequences. In a later analysis, V and J genes were assigned by comparing TCR nucleotide sequences against IMGT/GENE-DB human TR gene sequences. In a later analysis, CDR3 sequences and most-parsimonious VDJ recombination scenarios were assigned using the TCRdist pipeline. In a later analysis, each TCR beta chain was defined by its CDR3 amino acid sequence together with its V-gene family, and reads lacking a unique V-gene family were excluded. To address suspected cross-contamination and a sequencing artifact, a later analysis removed 550 to 750 highly shared, low-generation-probability nucleotide sequences. A later analysis calculated a clonal expansion index for each public chain from normalized within-repertoire ranks of inferred template counts. Generation probabilities in a later analysis came from a VDJ recombination model fitted to out-of-frame rearrangements, and those results were checked against IGoR. In a later analysis, hypergeometric tests were used to score TCR-TCR, TCR-HLA and TCR-CMV co-occurrence, with a repertoire-size bias correction applied to TCR pairs. False discovery rates were estimated in a later analysis by permuting HLA or CMV assignments 20 times. A later analysis grouped co-occurring TCRs with DBSCAN, adding TCRdist sequence similarity when clustering within HLA-allele-positive subsets. Repertoires with fewer than 30,000 or more than 120,000 public chains were left out of co-occurrence clustering, as were four to six repertoires with anomalous nucleotide sharing. The table was pulled from immuneACCESS by TCRdb, which kept in-frame rearrangements only. Such tables lose some clones; where checked, under half of the loss comes from unresolved V genes, and the rest has no known cause. Clone size and V and J calls were adopted from that table, with D and trimming inferred from the DNA. This sample holds around 160,000 clones; around 80% were observed only once. The ten largest account for nearly 8.5% of the sample.

The cohort consisted of 650 to 850 healthy bone marrow donors. Cohort members were all nominally healthy when sampled, although unrecorded immune exposures were likely present. The donor was CMV seropositive and belonged to the group of 250 to 350 seropositive cohort members. A peripheral blood sample was collected from each donor, and TCR beta sequencing was performed on peripheral blood mononuclear cells. The Qiagen DNeasy Blood Extraction Kit was used to extract genomic DNA from the blood cell samples. Via the germline V gene, CDR1 is MDHEN and CDR2 SYDVKM. Inclusive of the bounding cysteine and phenylalanine, the CDR3 is 16 residues long. Kept here is only the CDR3 DNA, which spans 48 bases and is read in frame from base 1.

Source material: PBMCs. This sequence uses TRBV28 and TRBJ2-5; possibly the D gene is TRBD1, per 6 matching bases. The DNA end is more similar to TRBJ2-7, so the J call may be wrong. The sequence was obtained from a male donor in good health and CMV-seropositive. The CDR3 reads CATGQGWGQFDYEQYF. The nucleotide sequence reads as follows: TGTGCCACCGGTCAGGGGTGGGGTCAGTTCGACTACGAGCAGTACTTC.